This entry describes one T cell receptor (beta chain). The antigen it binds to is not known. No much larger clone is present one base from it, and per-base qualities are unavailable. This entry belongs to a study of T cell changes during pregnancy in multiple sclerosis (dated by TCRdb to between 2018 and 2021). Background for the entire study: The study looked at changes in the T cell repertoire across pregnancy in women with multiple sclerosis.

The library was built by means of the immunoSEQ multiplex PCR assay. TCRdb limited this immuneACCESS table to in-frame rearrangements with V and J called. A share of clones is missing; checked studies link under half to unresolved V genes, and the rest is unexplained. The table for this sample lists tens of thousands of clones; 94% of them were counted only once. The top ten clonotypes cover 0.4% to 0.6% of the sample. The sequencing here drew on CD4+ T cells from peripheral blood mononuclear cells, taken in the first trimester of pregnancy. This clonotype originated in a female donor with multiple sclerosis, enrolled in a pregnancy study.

This receptor carries the CDR3 CAWTPQDSYEQYF. The DNA reads as follows: TGTGCCTGGACCCCACAGGACTCCTACGAGCAGTACTTC. This chain joins TRBV30 to TRBJ2-7, and perhaps TRBD1 as D gene, on 5 matching bases. The germline V gene (reference sequence) specifies GTSNPN as CDR1 and SVGIG as CDR2. V is clipped by 4 bases and J by 0 bases, and the sequence between their germline boundaries is 10 bases long. Counted from cysteine to phenylalanine, this CDR3 has 13 amino acids. Only the CDR3 DNA stays, 39 bases, in frame from base 1.